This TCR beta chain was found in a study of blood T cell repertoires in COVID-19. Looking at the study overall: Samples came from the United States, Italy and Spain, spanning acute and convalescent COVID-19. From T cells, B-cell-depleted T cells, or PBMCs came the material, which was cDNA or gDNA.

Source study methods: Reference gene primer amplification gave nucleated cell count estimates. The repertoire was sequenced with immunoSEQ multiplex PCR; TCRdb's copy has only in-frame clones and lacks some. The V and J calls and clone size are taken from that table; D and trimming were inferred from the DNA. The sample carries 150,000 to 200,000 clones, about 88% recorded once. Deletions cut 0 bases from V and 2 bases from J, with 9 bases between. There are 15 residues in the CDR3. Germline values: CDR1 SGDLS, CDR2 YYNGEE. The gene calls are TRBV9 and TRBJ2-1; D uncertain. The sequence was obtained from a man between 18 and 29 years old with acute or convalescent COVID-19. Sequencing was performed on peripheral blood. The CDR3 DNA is TGTGCCAGCAGCGTAGGGTTACACACCTACAATGAGCAGTTCTTC. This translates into CASSVGLHTYNEQFF.